The rows below give T cell receptor beta chains drawn from one sample of a study of cytomegalovirus exposure and HLA in healthy donors. The protocol was immunoSEQ multiplex PCR, while the TCRdb copy is restricted to in-frame clones and leaves out a portion. The sample has about 160,000 clones, roughly 70% seen once. Input material: PBMCs. The receptors stem from a man aged 40-49 years in good health and CMV-seropositive. The CDR3 runs from the conserved cysteine through the conserved F or W. A D gene is named only where the DNA matches it firmly. Not every row has a clone size; where given, it reads once, few, many or a size class.

d_call	cdr3_length	clone_size	v_call	j_call	cdr3_nt	cdr3_aa
TRBD1	16	few	TRBV6-5	TRBJ1-4	TGTGCCAGCAGTTCTAAGACAGGGGGAGGTAATGAAAAACTGTTTTTT	CASSSKTGGGNEKLFF
TRBD1	19	.	TRBV9	TRBJ2-1	TGTGCCAGCAGCGTAGAGGTGGGCGGGCCCGGACAGGGTGGCAATGAGCAGTTCTTC	CASSVEVGGPGQGGNEQFF
.	13	.	TRBV4-1	TRBJ1-1	TGCGCCAGCAGCGGACAGCCAAACACTGAAGCTTTCTTT	CASSGQPNTEAFF
TRBD2	15	.	TRBV5-4	TRBJ2-5	TGTGCCAGCAGCTTTGGCGGGGGGTACCAAGAGACCCAGTACTTC	CASSFGGGYQETQYF
.	15	.	TRBV7-2	TRBJ1-2	TGTGCCAGCAGCCCAGGCCCCCCAGGGCCGGGTGGCTACACCTTC	CASSPGPPGPGGYTF
TRBD1	16	.	TRBV30	TRBJ2-7	TGTGCCTGGAGTCCCTCCTCTGACAGGGGGCGATACGAGCAGTACTTC	CAWSPSSDRGRYEQYF
.	14	once	TRBV7-8	TRBJ2-5	TGTGCCAGCAGCTTACGGAGATTCCAAGAGACCCAGTACTTC	CASSLRRFQETQYF
TRBD1	17	.	TRBV5-1	TRBJ2-5	TGCGCCAGCAGCTTGGGCGGGACAGGGGGAGTCCAAGAGGCCCAGTACTTC	CASSLGGTGGVQEAQYF
TRBD1	13	.	TRBV5-1	TRBJ2-5	TGCGCCAGCAGCGTAGGGGGCGACGAGACCCAGTACTTC	CASSVGGDETQYF
.	12	.	TRBV9	TRBJ2-3	TGTGCCAGCAGCGTAGCTACAGATACGCAGTATTTT	CASSVATDTQYF
.	15	.	TRBV9	TRBJ1-2	TGTGCCAGCAGCGTAGATAGAGCCGCCGGAGGTGGCTACACCTTC	CASSVDRAAGGGYTF
.	14	.	TRBV19	TRBJ1-2	TGTGCCAGTAGTATGGGCAGTACAGGATATGGCTACACCTTC	CASSMGSTGYGYTF
TRBD1	15	.	TRBV5-6	TRBJ2-2	TGTGCCAGCAGTAGGGGGCTCCTTGGGACCGGGGAGCTGTTTTTT	CASSRGLLGTGELFF